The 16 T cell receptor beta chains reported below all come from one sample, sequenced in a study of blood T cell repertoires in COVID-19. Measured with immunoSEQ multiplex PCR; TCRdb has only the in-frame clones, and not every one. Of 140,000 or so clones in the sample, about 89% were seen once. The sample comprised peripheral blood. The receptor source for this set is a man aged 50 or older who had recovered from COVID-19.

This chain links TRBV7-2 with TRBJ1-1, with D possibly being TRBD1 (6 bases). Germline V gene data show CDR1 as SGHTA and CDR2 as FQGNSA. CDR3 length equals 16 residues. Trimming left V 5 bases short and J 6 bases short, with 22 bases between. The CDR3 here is CASSASPFVGAAEAFF. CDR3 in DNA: TGTGCCAGCAGCGCCTCCCCCTTCGTGGGGGCCGCTGAAGCTTTCTTT.

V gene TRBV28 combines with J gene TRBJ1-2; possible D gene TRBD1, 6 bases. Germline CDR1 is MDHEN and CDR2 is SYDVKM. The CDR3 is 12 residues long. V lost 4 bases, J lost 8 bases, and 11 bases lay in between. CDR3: CASSSGDLGYTF. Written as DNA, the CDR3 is TGTGCCAGCAGTTCAGGGGATCTCGGCTACACCTTC.

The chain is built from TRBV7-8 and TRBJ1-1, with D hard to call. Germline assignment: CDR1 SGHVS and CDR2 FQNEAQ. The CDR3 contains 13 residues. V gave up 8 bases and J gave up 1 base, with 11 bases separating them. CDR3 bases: TGTGCCAGCGCAATGACGGGGAACACTGAAGCTTTCTTT. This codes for CASAMTGNTEAFF.

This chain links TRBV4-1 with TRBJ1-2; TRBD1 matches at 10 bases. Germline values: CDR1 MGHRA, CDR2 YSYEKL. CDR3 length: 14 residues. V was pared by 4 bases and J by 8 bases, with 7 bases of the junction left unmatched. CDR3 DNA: TGCGCCAGCAGCCCGACAGGGGGCGGAGGAGGCTACACCTTC. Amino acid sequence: CASSPTGGGGGYTF.

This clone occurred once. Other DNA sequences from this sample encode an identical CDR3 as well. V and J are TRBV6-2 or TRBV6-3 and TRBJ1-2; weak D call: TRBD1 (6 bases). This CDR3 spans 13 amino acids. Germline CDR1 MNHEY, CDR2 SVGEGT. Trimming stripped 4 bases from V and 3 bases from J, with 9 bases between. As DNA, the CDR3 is TGTGCCAGCAGTTCAACAGGGTACTATGGCTACACCTTC. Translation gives CASSSTGYYGYTF.

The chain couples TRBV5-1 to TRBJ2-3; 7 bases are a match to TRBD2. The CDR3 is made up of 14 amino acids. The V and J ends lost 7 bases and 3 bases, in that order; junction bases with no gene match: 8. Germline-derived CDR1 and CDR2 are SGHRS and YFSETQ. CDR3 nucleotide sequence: TGCGCCAGCTCTTGGGGTAGCGGGACAGATACGCAGTATTTT. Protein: CASSWGSGTDTQYF.

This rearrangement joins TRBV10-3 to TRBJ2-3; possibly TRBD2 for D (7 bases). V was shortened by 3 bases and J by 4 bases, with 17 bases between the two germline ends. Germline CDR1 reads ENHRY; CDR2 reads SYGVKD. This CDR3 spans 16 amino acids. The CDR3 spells CAISDFEGGQADTQYF. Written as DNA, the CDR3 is TGTGCCATCAGTGATTTTGAGGGGGGGCAAGCAGATACGCAGTATTTT.

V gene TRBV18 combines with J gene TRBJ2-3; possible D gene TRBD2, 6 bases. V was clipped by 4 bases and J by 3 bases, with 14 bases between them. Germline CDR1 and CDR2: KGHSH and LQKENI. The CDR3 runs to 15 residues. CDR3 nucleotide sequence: TGTGCCAGCTCACACTCGGGGGAACTTACAGATACGCAGTATTTT. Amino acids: CASSHSGELTDTQYF.

Written as DNA, the CDR3 is TGTGCCATAGGGACTAGCGGCTACGAGCAGTACTTC. It translates to CAIGTSGYEQYF. The gene calls are TRBV2 and TRBJ2-7, with TRBD2 matching over 11 bases. There are 12 residues in the CDR3. Germline trimming cut 10 bases from V and 3 bases from J; bases unmatched to any gene: 2. Germline values: CDR1 SNHLY, CDR2 FYNNEI. The full variable domain, its missing parts supplied by reference TRBV2 and TRBJ2-7, is EPEVTQTPSHQVTQMGQEVILRCVPISNHLYFYWYRQILGQKVEFLVSFYNNEISEKSEIFDDQFSVERPDGSNFTLKIRSTKLEDSAMYFCAIGTSGYEQYFGPGTRLTVT.

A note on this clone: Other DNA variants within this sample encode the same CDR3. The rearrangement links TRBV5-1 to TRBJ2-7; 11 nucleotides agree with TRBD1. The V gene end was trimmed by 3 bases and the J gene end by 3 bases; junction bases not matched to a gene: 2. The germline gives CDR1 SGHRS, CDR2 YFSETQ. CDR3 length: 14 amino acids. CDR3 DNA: TGCGCCAGCAGCTCCGGGACAGGGGGCTACGAGCAGTACTTC. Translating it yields CASSSGTGGYEQYF.

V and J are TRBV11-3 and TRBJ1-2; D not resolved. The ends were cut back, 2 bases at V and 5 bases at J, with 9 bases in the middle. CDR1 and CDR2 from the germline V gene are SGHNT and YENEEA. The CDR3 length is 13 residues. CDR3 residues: CASSLSGTYGYTF. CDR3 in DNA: TGTGCCAGCAGCTTAAGTGGCACGTATGGCTACACCTTC.

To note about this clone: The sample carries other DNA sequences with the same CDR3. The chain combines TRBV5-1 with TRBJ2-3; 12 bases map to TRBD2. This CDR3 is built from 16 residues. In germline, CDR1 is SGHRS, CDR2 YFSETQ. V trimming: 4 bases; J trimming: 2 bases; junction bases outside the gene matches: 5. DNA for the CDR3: TGCGCCAGCAGCCCGGGACTAGCGGGTGACACAGATACGCAGTATTTT. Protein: CASSPGLAGDTDTQYF.

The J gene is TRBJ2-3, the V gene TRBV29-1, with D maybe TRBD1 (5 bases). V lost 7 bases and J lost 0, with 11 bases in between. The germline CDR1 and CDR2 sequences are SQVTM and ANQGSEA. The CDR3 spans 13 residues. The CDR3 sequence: CSATTASTDTQYF. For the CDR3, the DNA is TGCAGCGCCACGACAGCTAGCACAGATACGCAGTATTTT.

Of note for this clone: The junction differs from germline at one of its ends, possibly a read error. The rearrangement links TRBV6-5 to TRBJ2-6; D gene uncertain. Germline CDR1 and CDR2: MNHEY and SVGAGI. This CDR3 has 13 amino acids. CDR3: CACRSSGANVLTF. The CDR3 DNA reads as TGTGCCTGCAGGAGCTCTGGGGCCAACGTCCTGACTTTC.

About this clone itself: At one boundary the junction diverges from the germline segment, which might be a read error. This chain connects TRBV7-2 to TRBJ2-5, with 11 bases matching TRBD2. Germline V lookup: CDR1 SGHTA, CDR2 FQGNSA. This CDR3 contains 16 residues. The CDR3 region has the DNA TGTGCCAGCAGCATAGCGGGGGGGCCGGGTGGAGAGACCCAGTACTTC. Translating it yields CASSIAGGPGGETQYF.

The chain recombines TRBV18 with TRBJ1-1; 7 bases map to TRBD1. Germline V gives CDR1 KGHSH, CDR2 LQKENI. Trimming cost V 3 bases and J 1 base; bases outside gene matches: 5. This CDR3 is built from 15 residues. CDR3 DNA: TGTGCCAGCTCACCGAGCACAGGGGAGAACACTGAAGCTTTCTTT. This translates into CASSPSTGENTEAFF.